This T cell receptor (beta chain) was obtained from a study of T-cell reconstitution after alpha-beta-depleted transplantation in children. This CDR3 region has 16 residues. The germline CDR1 and CDR2 sequences are SGHTA and FQGNSA. V lost 0 bases, J lost 7 bases, and 4 bases stayed unmatched. Only a few counts were recorded for this clonotype. Unique molecular identifiers tagged the TCRbeta library. TCRdb processed the PCR reads anew with MiXCR; each CDR3 protein has one entry. In the table there are some 300,000 distinct CDR3 sequences, around a tenth of which are singletons. The clonotype was recovered from a human donor who donated a stem cell graft to a child with acute lymphoblastic leukemia. The genes are TRBV7-2 and TRBJ1-6, with 9 bases lining up with TRBD1. Sequenced material: PBMCs from the stem cell graft donor, taken from the stem cell graft. In nucleotides, the CDR3 is TGTGCCAGCAGCTTAGCGCGGGGGACAGGGAATTCACCCCTCCACTTT. Its translation is CASSLARGTGNSPLHF.